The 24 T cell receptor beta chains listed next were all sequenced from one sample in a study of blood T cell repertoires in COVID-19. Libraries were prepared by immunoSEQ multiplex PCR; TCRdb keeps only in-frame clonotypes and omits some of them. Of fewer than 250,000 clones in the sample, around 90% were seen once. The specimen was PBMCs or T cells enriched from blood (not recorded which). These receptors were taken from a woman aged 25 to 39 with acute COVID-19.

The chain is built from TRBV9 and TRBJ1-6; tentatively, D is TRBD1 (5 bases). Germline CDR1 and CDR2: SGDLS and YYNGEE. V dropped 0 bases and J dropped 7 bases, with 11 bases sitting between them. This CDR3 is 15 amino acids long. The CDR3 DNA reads TGTGCCAGCAGCGTAGGTATGGACACCAATTCACCCCTCCACTTT. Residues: CASSVGMDTNSPLHF.

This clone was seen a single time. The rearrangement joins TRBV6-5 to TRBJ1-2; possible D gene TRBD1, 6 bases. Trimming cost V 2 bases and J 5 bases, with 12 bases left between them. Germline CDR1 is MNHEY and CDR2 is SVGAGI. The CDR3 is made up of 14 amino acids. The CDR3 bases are TGTGCCAGCAGTTACGTGGGGGCAGATTATGGCTACACCTTC. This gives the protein CASSYVGADYGYTF.

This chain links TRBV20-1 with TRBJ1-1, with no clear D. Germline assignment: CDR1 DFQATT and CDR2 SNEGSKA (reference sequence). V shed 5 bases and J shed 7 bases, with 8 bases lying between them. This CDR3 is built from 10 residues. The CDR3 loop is CSAESYEAFF. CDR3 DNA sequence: TGCAGTGCTGAGAGCTATGAAGCTTTCTTT.

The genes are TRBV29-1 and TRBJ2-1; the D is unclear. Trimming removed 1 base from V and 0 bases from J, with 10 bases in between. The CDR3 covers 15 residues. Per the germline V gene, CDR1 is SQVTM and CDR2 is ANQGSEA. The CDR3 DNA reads TGCAGCGTTGAAGTACAGAGTAGCTCCTACAATGAGCAGTTCTTC. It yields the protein CSVEVQSSSYNEQFF.

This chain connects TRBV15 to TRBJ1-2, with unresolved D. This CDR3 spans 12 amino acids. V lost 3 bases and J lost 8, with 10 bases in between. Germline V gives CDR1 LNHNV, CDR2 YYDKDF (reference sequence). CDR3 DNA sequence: TGTGCCACCAGCAGCTTCCCGGAGGGCTACACCTTC. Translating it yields CATSSFPEGYTF.

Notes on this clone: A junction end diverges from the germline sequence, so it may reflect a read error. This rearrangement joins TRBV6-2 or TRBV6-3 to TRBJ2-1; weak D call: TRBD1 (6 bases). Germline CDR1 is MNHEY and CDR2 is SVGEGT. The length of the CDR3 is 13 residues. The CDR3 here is CASSSKRGTLHVF. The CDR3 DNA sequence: TGTGCCAGCAGTTCCAAGAGGGGGACCCTCCACGTCTTC.

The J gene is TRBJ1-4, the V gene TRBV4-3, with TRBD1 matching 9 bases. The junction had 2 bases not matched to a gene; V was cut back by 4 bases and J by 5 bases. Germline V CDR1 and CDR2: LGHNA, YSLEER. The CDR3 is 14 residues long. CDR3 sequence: CASSPGTGNEKLFF. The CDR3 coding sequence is TGCGCCAGCAGCCCCGGGACAGGGAATGAAAAACTGTTTTTT.

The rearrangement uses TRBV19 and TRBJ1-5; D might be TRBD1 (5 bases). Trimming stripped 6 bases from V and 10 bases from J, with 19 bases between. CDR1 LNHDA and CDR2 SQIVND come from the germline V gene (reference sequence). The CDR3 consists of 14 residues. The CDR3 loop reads CASSPTVTISPQHF. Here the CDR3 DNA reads TGTGCCAGTAGCCCGACAGTTACGATCAGCCCCCAGCATTTT.

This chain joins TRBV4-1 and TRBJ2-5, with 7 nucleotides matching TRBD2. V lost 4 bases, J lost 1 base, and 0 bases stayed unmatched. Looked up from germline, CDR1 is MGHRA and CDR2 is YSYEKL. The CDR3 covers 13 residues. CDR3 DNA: TGCGCCAGCAGCCCTAGCGGCCAAGAGACCCAGTACTTC. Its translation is CASSPSGQETQYF.

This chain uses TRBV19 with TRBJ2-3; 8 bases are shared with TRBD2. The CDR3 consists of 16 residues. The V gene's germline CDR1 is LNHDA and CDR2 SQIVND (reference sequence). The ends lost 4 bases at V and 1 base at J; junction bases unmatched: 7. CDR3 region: CASSRGTSYGTDTQYF. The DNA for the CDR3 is TGTGCCAGTAGTAGAGGGACTAGTTACGGCACAGATACGCAGTATTTT.

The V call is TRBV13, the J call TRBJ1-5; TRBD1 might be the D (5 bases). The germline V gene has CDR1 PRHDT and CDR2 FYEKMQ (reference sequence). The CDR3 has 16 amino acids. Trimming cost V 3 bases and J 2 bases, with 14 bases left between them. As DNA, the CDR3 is TGTGCCAGCAGCTTCCATGATGAAGGGGGCAATCAGCCCCAGCATTTT. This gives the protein CASSFHDEGGNQPQHF.

The CDR3, as DNA: TGTGCCAGCAGTACCTCCGGGTCCGGGGAGCTGTTTTTT. This translates into CASSTSGSGELFF. J is TRBJ2-2 and V is TRBV12-3 or TRBV12-4; D is undetermined. CDR3 length: 13 residues. V was shortened by 5 bases and J by 6 bases, with 10 bases between the two germline ends.

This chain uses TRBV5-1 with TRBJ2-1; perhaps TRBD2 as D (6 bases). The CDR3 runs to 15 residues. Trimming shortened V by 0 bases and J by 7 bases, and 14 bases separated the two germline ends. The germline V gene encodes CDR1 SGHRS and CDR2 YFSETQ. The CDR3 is CASSLGLVSINEQFF. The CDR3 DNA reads TGCGCCAGCAGCTTGGGACTAGTCAGCATAAATGAGCAGTTCTTC.

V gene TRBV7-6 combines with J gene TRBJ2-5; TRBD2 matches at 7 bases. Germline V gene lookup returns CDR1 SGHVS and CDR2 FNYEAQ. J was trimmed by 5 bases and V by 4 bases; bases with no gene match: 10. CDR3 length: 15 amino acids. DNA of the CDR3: TGTGCCAGCAGCTCTGGACTAGGGCCTGAGGAGACCCAGTACTTC. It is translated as CASSSGLGPEETQYF.

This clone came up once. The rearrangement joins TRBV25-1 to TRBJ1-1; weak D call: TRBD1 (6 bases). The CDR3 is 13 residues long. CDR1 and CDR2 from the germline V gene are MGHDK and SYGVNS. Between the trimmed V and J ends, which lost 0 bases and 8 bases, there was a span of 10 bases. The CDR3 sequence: CASSEYWDKEAFF. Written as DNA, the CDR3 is TGTGCCAGCAGTGAATATTGGGACAAGGAAGCTTTCTTT.

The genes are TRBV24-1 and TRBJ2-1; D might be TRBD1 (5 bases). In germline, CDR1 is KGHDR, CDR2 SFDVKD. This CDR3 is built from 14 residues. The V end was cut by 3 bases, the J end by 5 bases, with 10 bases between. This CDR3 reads CATSDTTANNEQFF. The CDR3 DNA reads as TGTGCCACCAGTGATACGACAGCCAACAATGAGCAGTTCTTC.

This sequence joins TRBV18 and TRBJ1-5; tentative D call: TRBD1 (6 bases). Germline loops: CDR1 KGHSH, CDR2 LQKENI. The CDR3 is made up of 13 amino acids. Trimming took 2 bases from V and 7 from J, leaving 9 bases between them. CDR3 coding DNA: TGTGCCAGCTCACCAACAGGGCAACAGCCCCAGCATTTT. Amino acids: CASSPTGQQPQHF.

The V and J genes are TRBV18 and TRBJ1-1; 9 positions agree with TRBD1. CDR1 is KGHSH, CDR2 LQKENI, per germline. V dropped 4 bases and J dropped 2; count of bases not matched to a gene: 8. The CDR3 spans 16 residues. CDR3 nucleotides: TGTGCCAGCTCACAACTACGGACAGGGGTTAACACTGAAGCTTTCTTT. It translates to CASSQLRTGVNTEAFF.

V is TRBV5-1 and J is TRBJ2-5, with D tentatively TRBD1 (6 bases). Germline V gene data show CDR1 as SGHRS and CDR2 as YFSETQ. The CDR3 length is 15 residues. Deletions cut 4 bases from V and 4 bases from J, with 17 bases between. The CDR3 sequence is CASSIEVRGAETQYF. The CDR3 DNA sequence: TGCGCCAGCAGCATCGAGGTCAGGGGTGCAGAGACCCAGTACTTC.

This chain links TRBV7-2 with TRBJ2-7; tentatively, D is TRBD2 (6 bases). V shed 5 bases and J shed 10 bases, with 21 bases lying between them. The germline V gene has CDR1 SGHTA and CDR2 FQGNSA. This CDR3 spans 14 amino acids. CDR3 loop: CASSRLSTAGTQYF. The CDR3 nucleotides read TGTGCCAGCAGCCGTCTGTCTACGGCGGGAACCCAGTACTTC.

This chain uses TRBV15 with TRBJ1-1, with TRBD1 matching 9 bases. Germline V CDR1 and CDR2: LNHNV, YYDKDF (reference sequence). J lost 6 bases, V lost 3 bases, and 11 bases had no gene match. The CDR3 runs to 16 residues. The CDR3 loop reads CATSSRPGTGSPEAFF. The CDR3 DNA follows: TGTGCCACCAGCAGCCGTCCCGGGACAGGGTCGCCTGAAGCTTTCTTT.

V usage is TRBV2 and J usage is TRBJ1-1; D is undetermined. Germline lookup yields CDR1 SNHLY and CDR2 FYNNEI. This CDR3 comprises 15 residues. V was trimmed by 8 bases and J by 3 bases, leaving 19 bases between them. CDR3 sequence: CASLETQDGYTEAFF. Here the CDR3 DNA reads TGTGCCAGCCTCGAGACCCAGGATGGGTACACTGAAGCTTTCTTT.

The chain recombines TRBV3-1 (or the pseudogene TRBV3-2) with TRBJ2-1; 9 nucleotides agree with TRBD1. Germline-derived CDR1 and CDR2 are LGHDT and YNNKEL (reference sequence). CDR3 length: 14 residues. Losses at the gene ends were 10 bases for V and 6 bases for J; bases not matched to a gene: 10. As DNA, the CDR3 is TGTGCCACCTCCTCCGGGACAGGGCCCAATGAGCAGTTCTTC. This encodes CATSSGTGPNEQFF.

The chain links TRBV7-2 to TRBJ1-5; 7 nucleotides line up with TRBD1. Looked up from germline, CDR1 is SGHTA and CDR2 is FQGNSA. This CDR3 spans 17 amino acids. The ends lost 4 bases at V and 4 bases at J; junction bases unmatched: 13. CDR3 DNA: TGTGCCAGCAGCTCCGAAGGCGGGAGGGACAGTAATCAGCCCCAGCATTTT. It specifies CASSSEGGRDSNQPQHF.